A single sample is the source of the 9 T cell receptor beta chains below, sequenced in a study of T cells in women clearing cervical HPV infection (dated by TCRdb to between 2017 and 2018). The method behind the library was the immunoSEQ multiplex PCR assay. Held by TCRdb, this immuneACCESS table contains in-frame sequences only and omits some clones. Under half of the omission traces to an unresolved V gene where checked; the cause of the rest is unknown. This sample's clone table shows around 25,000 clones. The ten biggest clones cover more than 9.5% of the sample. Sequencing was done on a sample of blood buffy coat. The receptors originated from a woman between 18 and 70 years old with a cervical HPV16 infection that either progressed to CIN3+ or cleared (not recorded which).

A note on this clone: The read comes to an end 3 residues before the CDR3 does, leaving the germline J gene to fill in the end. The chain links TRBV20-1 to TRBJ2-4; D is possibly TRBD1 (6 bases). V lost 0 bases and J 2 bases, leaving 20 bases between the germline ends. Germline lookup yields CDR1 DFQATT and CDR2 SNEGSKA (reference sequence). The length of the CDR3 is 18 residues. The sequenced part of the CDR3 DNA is TGCAGTGCTAGAGATCAGGGGTGGAGAAGCCTACCCAAAAACATT. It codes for CSARDQGWRSLPKNI. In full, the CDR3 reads CSARDQGWRSLPKNIQYF.

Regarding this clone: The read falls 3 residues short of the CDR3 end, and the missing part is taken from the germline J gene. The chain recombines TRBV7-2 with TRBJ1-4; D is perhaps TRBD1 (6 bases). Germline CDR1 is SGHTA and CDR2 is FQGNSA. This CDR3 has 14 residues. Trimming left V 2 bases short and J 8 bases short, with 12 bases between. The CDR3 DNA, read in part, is TGTGCCAGCAGCTTACTGACAGGACGGGAAAAA. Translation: CASSLLTGREK. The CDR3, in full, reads CASSLLTGREKLFF.

CDR3 bases read: TGTGCCAGCAAGTACTCGCAGGGGTTCGTCGGAAACACC. Translated, it gives CASKYSQGFVGNT. The complete CDR3 protein is CASKYSQGFVGNTIYF. The chain combines TRBV28 with TRBJ1-3, with D possibly matching TRBD1 (6 bases). Read data end 3 residues before the CDR3 end; the end is taken from the germline J gene. This CDR3 has 16 amino acids. V gave up 7 bases and J gave up 4 bases, with 20 bases separating them. From germline, CDR1 is MDHEN and CDR2 SYDVKM.

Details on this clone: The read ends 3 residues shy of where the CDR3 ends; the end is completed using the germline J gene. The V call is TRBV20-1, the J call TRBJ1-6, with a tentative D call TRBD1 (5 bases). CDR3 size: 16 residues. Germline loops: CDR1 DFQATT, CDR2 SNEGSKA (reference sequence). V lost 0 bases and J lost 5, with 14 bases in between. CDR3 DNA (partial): TGCAGTGCTAGAGATATCCAGGGAACTGATAATTCACCC. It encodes CSARDIQGTDNSP. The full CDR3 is CSARDIQGTDNSPLHF.

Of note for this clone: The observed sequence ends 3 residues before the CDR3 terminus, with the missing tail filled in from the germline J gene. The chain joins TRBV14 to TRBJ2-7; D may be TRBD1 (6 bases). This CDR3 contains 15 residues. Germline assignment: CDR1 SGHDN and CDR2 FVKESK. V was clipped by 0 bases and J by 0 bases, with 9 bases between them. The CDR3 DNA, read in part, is TGTGCCAGCAGCCAAGAGACAGGTTCCTCCTACGAG. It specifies CASSQETGSSYE. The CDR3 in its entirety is CASSQETGSSYEQYF.

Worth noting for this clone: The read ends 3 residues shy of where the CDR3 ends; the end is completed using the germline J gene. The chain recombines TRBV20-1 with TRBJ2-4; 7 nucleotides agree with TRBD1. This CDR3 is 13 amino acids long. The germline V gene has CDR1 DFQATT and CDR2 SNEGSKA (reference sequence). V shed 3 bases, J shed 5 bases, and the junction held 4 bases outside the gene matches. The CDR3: CSASEGGQNIQYF. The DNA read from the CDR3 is TGCAGTGCTAGTGAAGGGGGCCAAAACATT.

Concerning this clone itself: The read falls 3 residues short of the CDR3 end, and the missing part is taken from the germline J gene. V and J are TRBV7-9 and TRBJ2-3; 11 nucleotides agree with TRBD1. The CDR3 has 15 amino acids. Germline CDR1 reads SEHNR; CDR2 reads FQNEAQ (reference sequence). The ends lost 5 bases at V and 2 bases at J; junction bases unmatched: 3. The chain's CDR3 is CASSADRGLTDTQYF. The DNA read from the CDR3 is TGTGCCAGCAGCGCGGACAGGGGGCTCACAGATACG.

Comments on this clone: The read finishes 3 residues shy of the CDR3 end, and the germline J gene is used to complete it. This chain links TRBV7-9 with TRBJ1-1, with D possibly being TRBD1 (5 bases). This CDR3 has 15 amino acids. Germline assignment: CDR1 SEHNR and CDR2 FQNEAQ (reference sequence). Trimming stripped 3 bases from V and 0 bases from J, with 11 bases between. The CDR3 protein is CASSLSRVLNTEAFF. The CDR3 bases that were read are TGTGCCAGCAGCTTGTCCAGGGTTCTGAACACTGAA.

Incomplete CDR3 DNA: TGTGCCAGCAGCTTGGGTCCTCAAGAGACC. It codes for CASSLGPQET. The whole CDR3 region reads CASSLGPQETQYF. The chain carries TRBV5-4 and TRBJ2-5; D is ambiguous. The read ends 3 residues shy of where the CDR3 ends; the end is completed using the germline J gene. Germline CDR1 is SGHNT and CDR2 is YYREEE (reference sequence). Trimming left V 0 bases short and J 2 bases short, with 5 bases between. The CDR3 loop spans 13 amino acids.